What follows is one TCR beta chain and its context. The target of this receptor is not known. No base quality information exists; no much larger clone differs at one position. The method was the immunoSEQ multiplex PCR assay. The source is immuneACCESS, and TCRdb retained only in-frame sequences with V and J called. Part of the clones is not carried over; for the studies checked, unresolved V genes explain less than half of this, and the remainder is unexplained. Recorded for this sample are more than 45,000 clones; approximately 31% of them occurred a single time. In total, the top ten clones hold roughly 2.8% of the sample. The data were obtained in a study of tumour-infiltrating T cells in Burkitt lymphoma (dated by TCRdb to the early 2020s). Looking at the study overall: All epidemiological subtypes of Burkitt lymphoma were represented among the approximately 83 patients who made up the cohort. When TCR repertoire data were correlated with clinical outcome, productive clonality turned out to predict both overall and progression-free survival, independent of established prognosticators, age at diagnosis among them.

Cut back by 4 bases and 2 bases, the V and J ends lie 8 bases apart. From the cysteine through the phenylalanine, the CDR3 covers 13 amino acids. Only the CDR3 DNA stays, 39 bases, in frame from base 1. The germline V gene gives CDR1 as SNHLY and CDR2 as FYNNEI. What the authors observed across the whole study: Several public clonotypes shared across numerous Burkitt lymphoma patients were found, and shared tumour neoantigen selection absent from diffuse large B-cell lymphoma was thereby suggested.

The rearranged chain carries TRBV2 and TRBJ1-1; the D gene is not confidently resolved. The specimen was tumor tissue. This TCR came from a human donor with Burkitt lymphoma. The nucleotide sequence reads TGTGCCAGCAGTGTTGAGGCCAACACTGAAGCTTTCTTT. Its protein reads: CASSVEANTEAFF.